Given below is one T cell receptor (beta chain) in context. The sample comes from a study of blood T cell repertoires in COVID-19. Overall study context: COVID-19 samples from acute and convalescent phases originated in the United States, Italy and Spain.

The data were produced by immunoSEQ multiplex PCR, yet TCRdb's version contains in-frame clones alone and is incomplete. The sample contains around 68,000 clones, 80% to 85% of which appear only once. The CDR3 totals 16 residues. Between the trimmed V and J ends, which lost 3 bases and 3 bases, there was a span of 14 bases. Germline V gene sequence: CDR1 SGHVS, CDR2 FQNEAQ. The TCR originated in a human donor in a cohort sampled during active COVID-19. The V call is TRBV7-8, the J call TRBJ2-2; possible D gene TRBD1, 6 bases. Sequenced material: peripheral blood. DNA for the CDR3: TGTGCCAGCAGCTTTAGTGCAGGGGCGTACACCGGGGAGCTGTTTTTT. Protein product: CASSFSAGAYTGELFF.